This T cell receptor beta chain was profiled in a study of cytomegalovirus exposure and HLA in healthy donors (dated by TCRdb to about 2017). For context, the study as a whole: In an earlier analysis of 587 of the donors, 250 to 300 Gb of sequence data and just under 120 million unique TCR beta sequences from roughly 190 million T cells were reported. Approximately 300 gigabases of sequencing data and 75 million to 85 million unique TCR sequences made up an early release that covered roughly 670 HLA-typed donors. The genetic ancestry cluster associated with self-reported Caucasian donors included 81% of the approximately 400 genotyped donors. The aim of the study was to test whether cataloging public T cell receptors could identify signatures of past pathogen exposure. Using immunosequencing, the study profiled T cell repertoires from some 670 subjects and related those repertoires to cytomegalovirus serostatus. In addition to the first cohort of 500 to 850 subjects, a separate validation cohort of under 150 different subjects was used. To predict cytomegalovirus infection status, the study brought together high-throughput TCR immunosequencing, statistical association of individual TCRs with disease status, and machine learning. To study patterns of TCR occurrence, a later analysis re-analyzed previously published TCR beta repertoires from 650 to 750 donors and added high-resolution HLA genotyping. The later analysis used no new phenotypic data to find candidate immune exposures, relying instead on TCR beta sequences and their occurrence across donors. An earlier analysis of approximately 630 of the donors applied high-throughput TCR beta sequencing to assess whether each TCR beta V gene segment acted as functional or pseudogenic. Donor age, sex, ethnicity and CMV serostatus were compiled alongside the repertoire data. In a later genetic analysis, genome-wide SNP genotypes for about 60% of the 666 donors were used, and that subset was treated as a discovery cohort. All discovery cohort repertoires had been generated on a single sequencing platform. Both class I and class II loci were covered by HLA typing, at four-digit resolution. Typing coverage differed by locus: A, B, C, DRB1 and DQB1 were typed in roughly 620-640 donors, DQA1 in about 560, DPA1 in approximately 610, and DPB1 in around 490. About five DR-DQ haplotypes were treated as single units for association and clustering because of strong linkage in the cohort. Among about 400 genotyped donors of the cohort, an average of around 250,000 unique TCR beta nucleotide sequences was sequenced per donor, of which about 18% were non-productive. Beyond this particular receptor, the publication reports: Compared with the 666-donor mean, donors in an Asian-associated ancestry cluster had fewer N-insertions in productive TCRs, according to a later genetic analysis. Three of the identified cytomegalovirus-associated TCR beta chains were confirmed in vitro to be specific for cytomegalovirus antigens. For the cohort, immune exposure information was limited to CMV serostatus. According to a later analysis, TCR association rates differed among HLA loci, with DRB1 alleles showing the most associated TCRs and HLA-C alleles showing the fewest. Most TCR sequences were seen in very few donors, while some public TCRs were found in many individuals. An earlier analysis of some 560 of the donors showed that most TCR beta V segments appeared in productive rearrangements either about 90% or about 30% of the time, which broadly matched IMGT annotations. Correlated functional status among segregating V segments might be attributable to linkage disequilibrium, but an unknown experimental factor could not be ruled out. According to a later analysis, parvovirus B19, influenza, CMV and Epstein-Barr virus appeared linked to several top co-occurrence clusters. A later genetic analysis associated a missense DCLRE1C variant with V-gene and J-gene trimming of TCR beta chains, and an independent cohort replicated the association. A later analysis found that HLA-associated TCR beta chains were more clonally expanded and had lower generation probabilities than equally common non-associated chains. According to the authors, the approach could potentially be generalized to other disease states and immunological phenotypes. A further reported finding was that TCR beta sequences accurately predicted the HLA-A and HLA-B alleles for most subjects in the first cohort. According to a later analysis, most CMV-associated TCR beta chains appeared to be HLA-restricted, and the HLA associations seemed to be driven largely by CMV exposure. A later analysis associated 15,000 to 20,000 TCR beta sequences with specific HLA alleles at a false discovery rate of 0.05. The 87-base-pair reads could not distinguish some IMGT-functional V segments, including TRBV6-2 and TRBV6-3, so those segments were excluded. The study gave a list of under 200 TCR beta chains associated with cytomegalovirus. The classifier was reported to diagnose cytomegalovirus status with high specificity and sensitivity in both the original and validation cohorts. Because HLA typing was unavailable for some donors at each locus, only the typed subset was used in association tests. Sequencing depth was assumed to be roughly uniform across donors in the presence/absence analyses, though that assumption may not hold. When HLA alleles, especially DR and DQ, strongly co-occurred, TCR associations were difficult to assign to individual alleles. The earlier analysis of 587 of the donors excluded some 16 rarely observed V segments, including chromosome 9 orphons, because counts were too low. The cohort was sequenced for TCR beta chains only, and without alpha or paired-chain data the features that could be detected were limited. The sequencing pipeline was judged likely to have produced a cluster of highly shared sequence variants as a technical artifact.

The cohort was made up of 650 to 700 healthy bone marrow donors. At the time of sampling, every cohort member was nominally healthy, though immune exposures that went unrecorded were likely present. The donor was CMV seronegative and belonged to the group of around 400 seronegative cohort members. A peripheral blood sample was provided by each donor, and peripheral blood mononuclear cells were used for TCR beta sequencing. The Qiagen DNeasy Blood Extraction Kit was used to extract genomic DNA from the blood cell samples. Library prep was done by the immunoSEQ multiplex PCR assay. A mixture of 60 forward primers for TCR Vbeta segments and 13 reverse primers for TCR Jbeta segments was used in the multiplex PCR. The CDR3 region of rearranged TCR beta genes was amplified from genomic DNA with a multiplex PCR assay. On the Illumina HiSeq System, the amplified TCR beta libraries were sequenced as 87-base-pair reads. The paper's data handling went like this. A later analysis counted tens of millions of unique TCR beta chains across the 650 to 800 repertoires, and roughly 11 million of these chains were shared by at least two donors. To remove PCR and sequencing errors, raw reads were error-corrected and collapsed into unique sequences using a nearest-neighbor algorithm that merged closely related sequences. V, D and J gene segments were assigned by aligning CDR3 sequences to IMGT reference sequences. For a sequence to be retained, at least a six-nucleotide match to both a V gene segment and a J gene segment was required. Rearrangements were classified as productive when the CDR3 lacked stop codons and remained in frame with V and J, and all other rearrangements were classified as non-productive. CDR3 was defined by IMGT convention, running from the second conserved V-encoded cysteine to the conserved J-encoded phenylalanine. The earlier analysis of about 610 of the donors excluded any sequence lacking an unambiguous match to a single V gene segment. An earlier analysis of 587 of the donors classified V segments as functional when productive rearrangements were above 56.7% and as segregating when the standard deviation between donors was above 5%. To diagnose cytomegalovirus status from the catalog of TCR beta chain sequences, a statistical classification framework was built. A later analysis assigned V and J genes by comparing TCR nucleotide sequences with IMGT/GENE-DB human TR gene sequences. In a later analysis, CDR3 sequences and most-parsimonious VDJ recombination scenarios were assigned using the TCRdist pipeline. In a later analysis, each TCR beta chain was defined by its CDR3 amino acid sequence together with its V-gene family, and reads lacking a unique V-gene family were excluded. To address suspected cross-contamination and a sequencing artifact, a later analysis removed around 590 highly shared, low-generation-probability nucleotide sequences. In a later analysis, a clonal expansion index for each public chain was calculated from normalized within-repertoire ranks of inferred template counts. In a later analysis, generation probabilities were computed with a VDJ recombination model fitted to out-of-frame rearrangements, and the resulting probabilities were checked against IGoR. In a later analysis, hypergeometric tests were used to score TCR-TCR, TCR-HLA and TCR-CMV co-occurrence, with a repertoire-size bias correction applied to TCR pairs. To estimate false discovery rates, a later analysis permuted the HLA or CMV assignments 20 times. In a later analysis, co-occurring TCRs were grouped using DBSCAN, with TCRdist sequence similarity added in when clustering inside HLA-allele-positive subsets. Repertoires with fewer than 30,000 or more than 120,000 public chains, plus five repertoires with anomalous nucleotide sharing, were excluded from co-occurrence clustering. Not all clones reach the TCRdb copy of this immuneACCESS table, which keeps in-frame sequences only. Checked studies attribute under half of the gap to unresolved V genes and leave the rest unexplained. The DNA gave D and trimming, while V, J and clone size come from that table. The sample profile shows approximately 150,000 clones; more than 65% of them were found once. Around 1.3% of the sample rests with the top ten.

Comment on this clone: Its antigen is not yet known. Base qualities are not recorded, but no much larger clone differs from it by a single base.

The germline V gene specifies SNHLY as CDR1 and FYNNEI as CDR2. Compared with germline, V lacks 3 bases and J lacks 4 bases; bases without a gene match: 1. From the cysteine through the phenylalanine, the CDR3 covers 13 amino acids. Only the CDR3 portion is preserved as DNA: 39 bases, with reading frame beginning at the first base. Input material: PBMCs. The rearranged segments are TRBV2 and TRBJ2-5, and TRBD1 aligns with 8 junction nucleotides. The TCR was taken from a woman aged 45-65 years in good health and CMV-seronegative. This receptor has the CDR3 CASSDGTGETQYF. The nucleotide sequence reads TGTGCCAGCAGTGATGGGACAGGAGAGACCCAGTACTTC.